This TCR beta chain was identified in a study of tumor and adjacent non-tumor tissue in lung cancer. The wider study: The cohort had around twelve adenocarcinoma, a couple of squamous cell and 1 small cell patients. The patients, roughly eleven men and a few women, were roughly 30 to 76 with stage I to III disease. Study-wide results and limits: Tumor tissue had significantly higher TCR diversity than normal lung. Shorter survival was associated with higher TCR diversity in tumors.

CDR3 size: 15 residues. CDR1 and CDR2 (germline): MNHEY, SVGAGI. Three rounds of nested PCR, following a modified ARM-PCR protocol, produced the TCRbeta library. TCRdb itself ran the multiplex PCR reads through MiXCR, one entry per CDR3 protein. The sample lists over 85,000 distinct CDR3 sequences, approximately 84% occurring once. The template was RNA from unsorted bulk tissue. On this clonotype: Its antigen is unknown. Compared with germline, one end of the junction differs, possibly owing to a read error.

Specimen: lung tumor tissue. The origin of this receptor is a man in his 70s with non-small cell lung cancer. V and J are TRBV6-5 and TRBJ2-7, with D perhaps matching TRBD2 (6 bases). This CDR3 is CAVGRRLGGSYEQRF. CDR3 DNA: TGTGCCGTCGGAAGGAGACTAGGAGGTTCTTACGAACAGCGCTTC.